This TCR beta chain was recovered during a study of blood T cell repertoires in COVID-19. The age range of participants was about 18 to 100 years, with residence in approximately 25 US areas. A PCR-confirmed or clinician-diagnosed COVID-19 case had contacted exposed participants within 2 weeks of entry. Per the authors' pipeline: Estimated nucleated cell counts came from reference gene primer amplification. Sequencing used immunoSEQ multiplex PCR; TCRdb keeps in-frame clones, though not all of them. That table furnishes V, J and clone size, whereas the DNA furnished D and trimming. Among about 350,000 clones, roughly 90% were seen once, and the ten largest hold under 1.2%. The CDR3 runs to 13 residues. Trimming stripped 2 bases from V and 3 bases from J, with 8 bases between. Germline V lookup: CDR1 LGHDT, CDR2 YNNKEL (reference sequence).

The genes are TRBV3-1 (or the pseudogene TRBV3-2) and TRBJ2-7; no firm D call. This sequence originates from a woman aged 30 to 39 who had been exposed to COVID-19. The specimen sequenced was PBMCs or T cells enriched from blood (not recorded which). The CDR3 loop is CASSQPRGYEQYF. CDR3 nucleotide sequence: TGTGCCAGCAGCCAACCACGAGGCTACGAGCAGTACTTC.